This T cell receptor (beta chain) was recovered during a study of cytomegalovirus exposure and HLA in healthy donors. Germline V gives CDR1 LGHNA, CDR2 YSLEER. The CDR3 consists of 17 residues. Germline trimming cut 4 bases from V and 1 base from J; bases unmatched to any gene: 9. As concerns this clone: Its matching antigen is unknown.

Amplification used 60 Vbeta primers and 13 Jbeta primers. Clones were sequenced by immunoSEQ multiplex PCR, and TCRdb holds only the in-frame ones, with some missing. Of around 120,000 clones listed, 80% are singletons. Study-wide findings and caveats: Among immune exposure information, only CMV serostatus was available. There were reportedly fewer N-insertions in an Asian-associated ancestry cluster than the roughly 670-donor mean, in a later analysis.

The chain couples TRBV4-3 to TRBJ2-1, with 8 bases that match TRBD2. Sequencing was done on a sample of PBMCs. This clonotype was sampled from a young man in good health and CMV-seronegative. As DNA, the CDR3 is TGCGCCAGCAGCCCGACGGGGGGCGGGAGGTCCTACAATGAGCAGTTCTTC. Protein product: CASSPTGGGRSYNEQFF.